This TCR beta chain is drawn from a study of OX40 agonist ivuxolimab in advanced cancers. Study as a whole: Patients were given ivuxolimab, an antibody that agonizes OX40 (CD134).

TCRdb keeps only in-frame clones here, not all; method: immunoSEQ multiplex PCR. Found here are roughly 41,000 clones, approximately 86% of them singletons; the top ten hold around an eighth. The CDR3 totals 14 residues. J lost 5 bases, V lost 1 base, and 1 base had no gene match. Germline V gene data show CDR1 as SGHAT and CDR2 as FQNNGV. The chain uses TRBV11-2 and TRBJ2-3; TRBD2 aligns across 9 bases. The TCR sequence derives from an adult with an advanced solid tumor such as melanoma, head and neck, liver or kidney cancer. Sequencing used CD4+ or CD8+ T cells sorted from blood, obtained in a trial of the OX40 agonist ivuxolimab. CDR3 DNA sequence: TGTGCCAGCAGCTTAGTGCGGGGGGGAGATACGCAGTATTTT. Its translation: CASSLVRGGDTQYF.